This T cell receptor beta chain was profiled in a study of blood T cells in healthy people across ages. There are a few counts of this clonotype. Looked up from germline, CDR1 is SEHNR and CDR2 is FQNEAQ (reference sequence). V lost 5 bases, J lost 15 bases, and 9 bases stayed unmatched. The CDR3 is made up of 13 amino acids. A second roughly 7 to 11 cycle PCR used barcoded and J-beta primers. TCRdb re-analysed the 5' RACE reads in MiXCR, keeping a single row per CDR3 protein. The top ten hold approximately 4% of the sample, which has about 1.5 million distinct CDR3 sequences, 42% seen once. The J gene is TRBJ2-1, the V gene TRBV7-9; 11 bases match TRBD2. Sequencing was performed on blood. This TCR was recovered from a woman between 18 and 29 years old in good health. Here the CDR3 reads CASSPRLAGFRFF. CDR3 DNA sequence: TGTGCCAGCAGCCCCCGACTAGCGGGATTTCGGTTCTTC. The variable domain in full, with the rest retrieved from reference TRBV7-9 and TRBJ2-1, is DTGVSQNPRHKITKRGQNVTFRCDPISEHNRLYWYRQTLGQGPEFLTYFQNEAQLEKSRLLSDRFSAERPKGSFSTLEIQRTEQGDSAMYLCASSPRLAGFRFFGPGTRLTVL.